A single T cell receptor (beta chain) is shown here with its context. The CDR3 consists of 18 residues. The data belong to a study of T cell changes during pregnancy in multiple sclerosis. TCRdb keeps only in-frame clones here, not all; method: immunoSEQ multiplex PCR. This sample has around 69,000 clones; 80% to 95% occur once, and the top ten carry roughly 2.2%. The gene calls are TRBV21-1 and TRBJ2-1; the table's D call, TRBD2, was not checked against the DNA. TRBV21-1 is marked as a pseudogene. Sample: peripheral blood, taken in the first trimester of pregnancy. This TCR was recovered from a female donor with multiple sclerosis, enrolled in a pregnancy study. The CDR3: CASSKRGLAGGFHDEQFF. The DNA for the CDR3 is TGTGCCAGCAGCAAGAGGGGACTAGCGGGAGGGTTCCACGATGAGCAGTTCTTC.